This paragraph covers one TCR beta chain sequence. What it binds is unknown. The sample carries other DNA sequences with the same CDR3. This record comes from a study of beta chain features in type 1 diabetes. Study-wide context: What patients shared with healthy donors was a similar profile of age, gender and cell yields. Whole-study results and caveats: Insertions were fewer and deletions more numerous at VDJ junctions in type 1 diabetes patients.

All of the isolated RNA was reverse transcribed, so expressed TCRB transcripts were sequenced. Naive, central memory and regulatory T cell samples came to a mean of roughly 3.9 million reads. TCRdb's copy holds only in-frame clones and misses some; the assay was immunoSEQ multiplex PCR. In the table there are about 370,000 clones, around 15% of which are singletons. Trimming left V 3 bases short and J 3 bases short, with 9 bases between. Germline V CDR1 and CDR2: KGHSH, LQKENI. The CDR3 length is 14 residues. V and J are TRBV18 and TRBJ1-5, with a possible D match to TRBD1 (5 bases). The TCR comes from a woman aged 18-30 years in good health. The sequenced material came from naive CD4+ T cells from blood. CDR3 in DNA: TGTGCCAGCTCACCGGGGCAGAACAATCAGCCCCAGCATTTT. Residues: CASSPGQNNQPQHF.